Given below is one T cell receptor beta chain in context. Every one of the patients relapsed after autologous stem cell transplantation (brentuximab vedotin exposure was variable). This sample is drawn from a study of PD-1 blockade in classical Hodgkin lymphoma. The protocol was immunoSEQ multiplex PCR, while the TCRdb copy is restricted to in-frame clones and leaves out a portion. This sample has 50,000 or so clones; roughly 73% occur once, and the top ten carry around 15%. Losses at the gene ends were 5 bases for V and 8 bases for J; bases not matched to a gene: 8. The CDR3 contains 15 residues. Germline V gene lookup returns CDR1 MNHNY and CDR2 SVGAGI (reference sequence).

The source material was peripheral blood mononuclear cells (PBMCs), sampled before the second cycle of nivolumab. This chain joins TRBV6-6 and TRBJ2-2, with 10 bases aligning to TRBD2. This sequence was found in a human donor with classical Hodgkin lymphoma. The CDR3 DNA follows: TGTGCCAGCAGTCCTAGCGGGAGAGTTTCGGGGGAGCTGTTTTTT. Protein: CASSPSGRVSGELFF.